This T cell receptor (beta chain) is from a study of blood T cell repertoires in COVID-19 (TCRdb year 2020). With respect to the entire study: Collaborator samples came from the United States, Italy and Spain and covered acute and convalescent phases of COVID-19. Where HLA class I and class II types were available, the types were taken from metadata supplied by the sample provider, not from assay-based typing. The prospective study material was composed of cDNA or gDNA derived from T cells, B-cell-depleted T cells, or PBMCs. Sample metadata almost always included a de-identified subject ID, COVID-19 status, age in years and sex. A freely available public database, intended as a resource for researchers studying the immune response to SARS-CoV-2, is where the repertoires were released. Samples were obtained from the ongoing ImmuneRACE study (first 160 participants) and from 1,254 subjects provided by 6 global collaborators. Deeply sampled blood TCRbeta repertoires from subjects exposed to, actively infected with, or recovered from COVID-19 were included in the dataset. Broad study findings and their caveats: Clinical and demographic metadata were provided uncurated, with the amount varying by source and participant.

Participants in the prospective study were enrolled through a virtual design, were aged roughly 18 to 100 years, and lived in 20 to 30 United States geographic areas. To assign participants to cohorts, the prospective study relied on clinical history that participants themselves reported in a screening survey and a study questionnaire. Recovered participants in ImmuneRACE Cohort 3 were defined as having two consecutive negative NP/OP PCR tests, clearance from a healthcare professional, or resolution of symptoms. Each participant in the prospective study had whole blood, serum and a nasopharyngeal or oropharyngeal swab collected by mobile phlebotomists. Over a 2-month period, participants in the prospective study had the option of providing additional blood draws and questionnaires. Before DNA extraction, blood samples from the prospective study were shipped at room temperature or frozen. The immunoSEQ Assay, a bias-controlled multiplex PCR, was used to amplify TCRbeta CDR3 regions from genomic DNA. The published analysis was carried out like this. Nucleated cell counts per sample were estimated from amplification of reference gene primers within the assay. To quantify the absolute abundance of each unique TCRbeta CDR3 rearrangement, sequence reads were collapsed and filtered. For each sample, productive Simpson clonality was calculated as the square root of Simpson's diversity index across productive rearrangements. The table was pulled from immuneACCESS by TCRdb, which kept in-frame rearrangements only. Such tables lose some clones; where checked, under half of the loss comes from unresolved V genes, and the rest has no known cause. V and J calls and clone size are copied from that table; D and trimming were computed from the DNA. The sample data list 90,000 to 120,000 clones, and around 85% of these were observed just once. The ten largest clonotypes hold less than 3% of the sample.

For this clone: Its binding antigen is unknown. Within one base of it there is no much larger clone, and no base qualities were kept.

The CDR3 starts with the cysteine, ends with the phenylalanine, and has 15 residues. The kept DNA is CDR3 alone, 45 bases in frame from the first base. Between the V and J ends, shortened by 4 bases and 7 bases respectively, the junction contains 15 bases. For CDR1 and CDR2, the germline V gene lists SGDLS and YYNGEE. The rearranged chain carries TRBV9 and TRBJ1-6; the D gene is not confidently resolved. Source material: PBMCs or T cells enriched from blood (not recorded which). This clonotype was obtained from a woman between 45 and 65 years old who had recovered from COVID-19. The CDR3 reads as follows: CASSSGLVMNSPLHF. The DNA sequence is as follows: TGTGCCAGCAGCTCCGGGTTGGTAATGAATTCACCCCTCCACTTT.